Presented here are 10 T cell receptor beta chains from one specimen sequenced in a study of regulatory T cells in long-lasting Graves disease. Time point: persistent/refractory GD, antithyroid drugs over 5 years with positive TRAb. PBMC RNA served as the TCR library source. With iRepertoire HTBI primers and Arm-PCR of CDR3 regions, TCR beta libraries were built. MiXCR, applied by TCRdb to the multiplex PCR reads, yields one record per CDR3 protein. The sample records 700,000 or so distinct CDR3 sequences, approximately 29% being singletons. The sequenced sample was peripheral blood mononuclear cells (PBMCs), obtained when the disease was refractory, from a patient treated with antithyroid drugs. The source is a female donor with Graves disease.

Worth noting for this clonotype: The CDR3 does not end in the conserved phenylalanine or tryptophan, so this is likely a read error. This chain joins TRBV5-1 and TRBJ1-2; D call uncertain. Germline V gene data show CDR1 as SGHRS and CDR2 as YFSETQ. Trimming took off 3 bases at V and 1 base at J, with 13 bases between the two ends. The CDR3 length is 15 residues. This CDR3 reads CASSSPTENNYGYTL. CDR3 sequence (DNA): TGCGCCAGCAGCTCCCCGACGGAGAATAACTATGGCTACACCCTC.

This clonotype was seen ten or more times. In nucleotides, the CDR3 is TGTGCCAGCAGCCAGACTAGCGGTACTCAAGAGACCCAGTACTTC. Its protein product is CASSQTSGTQETQYF. V and J are TRBV11-2 and TRBJ2-5; TRBD2 aligns across 9 bases. Trimming took 5 bases from V and 2 from J; bases not matched to a gene: 6. The CDR3 is 15 amino acids. In germline, CDR1 is SGHAT, CDR2 FQNNGV.

This clonotype appeared a few times. The chain carries TRBV11-2 and TRBJ1-2; unclear D gene. CDR3 length: 13 residues. The V gene lost 1 base and the J gene lost 4 bases, with 7 bases spanning the gap. Germline lookup yields CDR1 SGHAT and CDR2 FQNNGV. The CDR3 bases are TGTGCCAGCAGCTTAGCCAGGCGCTATGGCTACACCTTC. It codes for CASSLARRYGYTF. The full variable domain, rest sourced from reference TRBV11-2 and TRBJ1-2, is EAGVAQSPRYKIIEKRQSVAFWCNPISGHATLYWYQQILGQGPKLLIQFQNNGVVDDSQLPKDRFSAERLKGVDSTLKIQPAKLEDSAVYLCASSLARRYGYTFGSGTRLTVV.

This clonotype showed up just a few times. The chain couples TRBV27 to TRBJ2-7; 9 nucleotides match TRBD2. CDR3 length: 16 residues. CDR1 MNHEY and CDR2 SMNVEV come from the germline V gene (reference sequence). J gave up 0 bases and V 6 bases, and 9 bases lay outside the gene matches. CDR3 sequence reads: CASSTRLAERSYEQYF. The CDR3, as DNA: TGTGCCAGCAGCACTAGACTAGCGGAACGCTCCTACGAGCAGTACTTC.

The chain recombines TRBV20-1 with TRBJ2-5; the match to TRBD1 covers 7 bases. There are 16 residues in the CDR3. The germline gives CDR1 DFQATT, CDR2 SNEGSKA (reference sequence). J lost 2 bases, V lost 3 bases, and 12 bases had no gene match. In DNA, the CDR3 is TGCAGTGCTAGTGCGTCAGGGGGAAAAGGGCAAGAGACCCAGTACTTC. Its protein product is CSASASGGKGQETQYF.

This chain connects TRBV12-3 or TRBV12-4 to TRBJ2-3, with 13 bases fitting TRBD2. The ends lost 3 bases at V and 0 bases at J; junction bases unmatched: 3. There are 17 residues in the CDR3. This chain's CDR3 is CASSLGTSGVSTDTQYF. In DNA form, the CDR3 reads TGTGCCAGCAGTTTGGGGACTAGCGGGGTCAGCACAGATACGCAGTATTTT.

The V gene is TRBV29-1, the J gene TRBJ1-1, with D maybe TRBD1 (5 bases). This CDR3 contains 14 residues. CDR1 and CDR2 (germline): SQVTM, ANQGSEA. The V end was cut by 6 bases, the J end by 2 bases, with 16 bases between. The CDR3 sequence is CSVSTGVPNTEAFF. The CDR3 coding sequence is TGCAGCGTATCTACAGGTGTCCCCAACACTGAAGCTTTCTTT.

This chain uses TRBV5-4 with TRBJ2-5; D ambiguous. The CDR3 length is 14 residues. The V and J ends lost 0 bases and 1 base respectively, with 7 bases between them. Germline values: CDR1 SGHNT, CDR2 YYREEE (reference sequence). CDR3 DNA: TGTGCCAGCAGCTTGGTACAGAGCCAAGAGACCCAGTACTTC. It codes for CASSLVQSQETQYF.

The CDR3 DNA sequence: TGTGCCAGCAGCCTTAGGGGGTTAGATAATTCACCCCTCCACTTT. Translation: CASSLRGLDNSPLHF. The rearrangement joins TRBV11-2 to TRBJ1-6; D perhaps matches TRBD1 (6 bases). V gave up 5 bases and J gave up 5 bases, with 13 bases separating them. Germline assignment: CDR1 SGHAT and CDR2 FQNNGV. The CDR3 totals 15 residues.

V is TRBV10-3 and J is TRBJ1-1; no reliable D call. This CDR3 has 14 amino acids. Trimming took off 1 base at V and 2 bases at J, with 8 bases between the two ends. Germline V gives CDR1 ENHRY, CDR2 SYGVKD. CDR3 sequence: CAISEYVENTEAFF. CDR3 sequence (DNA): TGTGCCATCAGTGAGTATGTGGAAAACACTGAAGCTTTCTTT.